Below are 28 T cell receptor beta chains sequenced from a single sample in a study of technical replicates of blood from several donors. Profiled with immunoSEQ multiplex PCR; TCRdb holds only in-frame clones, not every one. The data contain roughly 85,000 clones, about 93% of them singletons. Sequencing was performed on T cells isolated from PBMCs. All receptors derive from a human donor in good health.

The chain recombines TRBV19 with TRBJ2-7; D possibly corresponds to TRBD1 (5 bases). The ends were cut back, 3 bases at V and 3 bases at J, with 9 bases in the middle. Germline assignment: CDR1 LNHDA and CDR2 SQIVND (reference sequence). The CDR3 sequence is 13 residues long. CDR3 region: CASSMGQGYEQYF. The CDR3 DNA is TGTGCCAGTAGTATGGGTCAGGGCTACGAGCAGTACTTC. The full variable domain, completed using reference TRBV19 and TRBJ2-7, is DGGITQSPKYLFRKEGQNVTLSCEQNLNHDAMYWYRQDPGQGLRLIYYSQIVNDFQKGDIAEGYSVSREKKESFPLTVTSAQKNPTAFYLCASSMGQGYEQYFGPGTRLTVT.

J is TRBJ2-2 and V is TRBV27, with D perhaps TRBD2 (6 bases). The CDR3 is made up of 19 amino acids. The V gene's germline CDR1 is MNHEY and CDR2 SMNVEV (reference sequence). V lost 4 bases to trimming and J lost 7 bases, with 28 bases between them. The CDR3 DNA is TGTGCCAGCAGTTATTTAAAGTTGACGGGAGATACGGGTGGCGGGGAGCTGTTTTTT. Translating gives CASSYLKLTGDTGGGELFF.

V is TRBV7-3 and J is TRBJ1-3; 8 bases are shared with TRBD1. The CDR3 loop spans 15 amino acids. The V gene end was trimmed by 5 bases and the J gene end by 3 bases; junction bases not matched to a gene: 6. The germline CDR1 and CDR2 sequences are SGHTA and FQGTGA. Here the CDR3 reads CASSLQGAGGNTIYF. DNA of the CDR3: TGTGCCAGCAGCCTCCAGGGGGCCGGTGGAAACACCATATATTTT.

The chain joins TRBV2 to TRBJ2-7, with 11 positions matching TRBD2. V was pared by 8 bases and J by 0 bases, with 3 bases of the junction left unmatched. Germline V lookup: CDR1 SNHLY, CDR2 FYNNEI. The CDR3 runs to 14 residues. CDR3 loop: CASVAGGDSYEQYF. CDR3 DNA: TGTGCCAGCGTAGCGGGGGGGGACTCCTACGAGCAGTACTTC.

About this clone itself: This sample includes further DNA sequences coding for the same CDR3. The chain has TRBV7-2 and TRBJ2-3, with 11 bases identical to TRBD2. The germline CDR1 and CDR2 sequences are SGHTA and FQGNSA. J lost 1 base, V lost 5 bases, and 2 bases had no gene match. The CDR3 spans 15 residues. CDR3 sequence: CASSLLAGGTDTQYF. The CDR3 nucleotides read TGTGCCAGCAGCCTACTAGCGGGGGGCACAGATACGCAGTATTTT.

The chain couples TRBV30 to TRBJ1-6; TRBD1 matches at 7 bases. Looked up from germline, CDR1 is GTSNPN and CDR2 is SVGIG (reference sequence). V shed 4 bases, J shed 5 bases, and the junction held 8 bases outside the gene matches. CDR3 length equals 15 residues. The CDR3, as DNA: TGTGCCTGGAATATAGGGGGCGGTAATAATTCACCCCTCCACTTT. It specifies CAWNIGGGNNSPLHF.

The rearrangement links TRBV5-1 to TRBJ2-1, with 9 bases identical to TRBD2. Germline values: CDR1 SGHRS, CDR2 YFSETQ. This CDR3 contains 14 residues. V was pared by 4 bases and J by 11 bases, with 10 bases of the junction left unmatched. CDR3 in DNA: TGCGCCAGCAGCCCGGGACTAGCCTCGGGTCAGCAGTTCTTC. It specifies CASSPGLASGQQFF.

The rearrangement joins TRBV28 to TRBJ1-5; TRBD1 agrees at 10 bases. CDR1 is MDHEN, CDR2 SYDVKM, per germline. The CDR3 covers 18 residues. With 3 bases clipped from V and 3 bases from J, the junction kept 11 bases outside the gene matches. CDR3 sequence (DNA): TGTGCCAGCAGTTTCCTCGTCTTTGGGACAGGGGACAATCAGCCCCAGCATTTT. Amino acids: CASSFLVFGTGDNQPQHF.

J is TRBJ1-6 and V is TRBV30; 8 bases agree with TRBD1. The ends lost 3 bases at V and 5 bases at J; junction bases unmatched: 6. CDR1 and CDR2 (germline): GTSNPN, SVGIG (reference sequence). This CDR3 is built from 15 residues. This chain's CDR3 is CAWRSSDRDNSPLHF. CDR3 DNA sequence: TGTGCCTGGAGATCCTCGGACAGGGATAATTCACCCCTCCACTTT.

The chain recombines TRBV2 with TRBJ2-3; D unresolved. The CDR3 is 11 residues long. V gave up 5 bases and J gave up 4 bases, with 4 bases separating them. Germline V gene sequence: CDR1 SNHLY, CDR2 FYNNEI. The CDR3 region is CASSIADTQYF. The CDR3 DNA follows: TGTGCCAGCAGTATCGCAGATACGCAGTATTTT.

This chain connects TRBV6-1 to TRBJ2-1, with TRBD2 identical over 11 bases. This CDR3 is 13 amino acids long. V lost 7 bases to trimming and J lost 7 bases; unmatched junction nucleotides: 3. Germline loops: CDR1 MNHNS, CDR2 SASEGT. The CDR3 nucleotides read TGTGCCAGCACTGCTAGCGGGAGGAATGAGCAGTTCTTC. Its translation: CASTASGRNEQFF.

CDR3 residues: CASSIAGLTDTQYF. In DNA form, the CDR3 reads TGTGCCAGCTCAATAGCGGGCCTCACAGATACGCAGTATTTT. The chain uses TRBV18 and TRBJ2-3; TRBD2 matches at 7 bases. Germline CDR1 and CDR2: KGHSH and LQKENI. The ends lost 5 bases at V and 2 bases at J; junction bases unmatched: 4. The CDR3 sequence is 14 residues long.

The chain uses TRBV28 and TRBJ1-2, with TRBD1 matching 9 bases. Germline V gives CDR1 MDHEN, CDR2 SYDVKM. The CDR3 extends over 16 amino acids. Trimming removed 3 bases from V and 3 bases from J; junction bases left unmatched: 8. The CDR3 region is CASSFGTGKRDYGYTF. CDR3 DNA: TGTGCCAGCAGTTTTGGGACAGGGAAGAGGGACTATGGCTACACCTTC.

The rearrangement uses TRBV6-5 and TRBJ2-5; 10 nucleotides agree with TRBD2. Trimming at V came to 6 bases and at J to 5 bases, leaving 9 bases not matched to a gene. The germline V gene has CDR1 MNHEY and CDR2 SVGAGI. This CDR3 comprises 15 residues. CDR3 loop: CASRPSLAGVETQYF. In DNA, the CDR3 is TGTGCCAGCAGACCCAGTCTAGCGGGAGTGGAGACCCAGTACTTC.

The chain carries TRBV19 and TRBJ1-3; D perhaps matches TRBD1 (5 bases). Trimming removed 5 bases at V and 2 bases at J, with 19 bases between. The CDR3 runs to 17 residues. The germline gives CDR1 LNHDA, CDR2 SQIVND (reference sequence). As DNA, the CDR3 is TGTGCCAGTAGTGTCTCAGAGCAGGGTGTGGCTGGAAACACCATATATTTT. Its protein is CASSVSEQGVAGNTIYF.

The chain carries TRBV2 and TRBJ2-1; possibly TRBD1 for D (6 bases). Germline lookup yields CDR1 SNHLY and CDR2 FYNNEI. CDR3 length: 15 amino acids. V lost 7 bases and J 4 bases, leaving 17 bases between the germline ends. The CDR3 nucleotides read TGTGCCAGCAAGGGGATAGGACAGACTTACAATGAGCAGTTCTTC. This gives the protein CASKGIGQTYNEQFF.

This clone occurred once. The V and J genes are TRBV7-9 and TRBJ2-1, with TRBD2 matching 8 bases. The CDR3 loop spans 15 amino acids. The V segment lost 5 bases and the J segment 0 bases; nucleotides outside the gene matches: 3. Looked up from germline, CDR1 is SEHNR and CDR2 is FQNEAQ (reference sequence). This CDR3 reads CASSRSGSSYNEQFF. CDR3 sequence (DNA): TGTGCCAGCAGCCGGAGCGGGAGCTCCTACAATGAGCAGTTCTTC. The whole variable domain, remainder taken from reference TRBV7-9 and TRBJ2-1, is DTGVSQNPRHKITKRGQNVTFRCDPISEHNRLYWYRQTLGQGPEFLTYFQNEAQLEKSRLLSDRFSAERPKGSFSTLEIQRTEQGDSAMYLCASSRSGSSYNEQFFGPGTRLTVL.

The genes are TRBV2 and TRBJ1-4; a possible D gene is TRBD1 (5 bases). The V gene's germline CDR1 is SNHLY and CDR2 FYNNEI. Trimming took 6 bases from V and 2 from J, leaving 13 bases between them. The CDR3 length is 15 residues. The CDR3 DNA sequence: TGTGCCAGCAGCAGTAGTTCAGGGACTAATGAAAAACTGTTTTTT. It yields the protein CASSSSSGTNEKLFF.

The CDR3 protein is CATSRDRSQGIRGYGYTF. In DNA form, the CDR3 reads TGTGCCACCAGCAGAGACCGAAGCCAGGGTATTCGCGGTTATGGCTACACCTTC. The chain combines TRBV15 with TRBJ1-2, with D possibly matching TRBD1 (5 bases). Trimming shortened V by 0 bases and J by 5 bases, and 22 bases separated the two germline ends. The CDR3 runs to 18 residues. Germline CDR1 and CDR2: LNHNV and YYDKDF (reference sequence).

The chain couples TRBV5-1 to TRBJ1-2; tentative D call: TRBD1 (5 bases). The CDR3 has 14 residues. Germline V gene data show CDR1 as SGHRS and CDR2 as YFSETQ. Trimming stripped 4 bases from V and 9 bases from J, with 19 bases between. The CDR3 loop is CASSPPGGSRSYTF. The CDR3 nucleotides are TGCGCCAGCAGCCCCCCCGGGGGTAGCCGTAGCTACACCTTC.

The genes are TRBV19 and TRBJ2-7, with 7 bases matching TRBD1. The germline V gene has CDR1 LNHDA and CDR2 SQIVND (reference sequence). The CDR3 spans 14 residues. V shed 5 bases and J 3 bases; nucleotides not matched to a gene: 7. The CDR3 spells CASSRGGQNYEQYF. The CDR3 DNA follows: TGTGCCAGTAGTCGAGGGGGACAGAACTACGAGCAGTACTTC.

The chain carries TRBV5-1 and TRBJ2-5; 8 positions agree with TRBD1. After removal of 5 bases from V and 3 bases from J, the junction contained 9 bases not matched to a gene. The CDR3 is 15 amino acids. Per the germline V gene, CDR1 is SGHRS and CDR2 is YFSETQ. CDR3 amino acids: CASSYRTGREETQYF. The CDR3 nucleotides read TGCGCCAGCAGTTACCGGACAGGGCGGGAAGAGACCCAGTACTTC.

This sequence joins TRBV6-6 and TRBJ1-4, with a weak D call TRBD1 (6 bases). Trimming stripped 10 bases from V and 8 bases from J, with 14 bases between. CDR3 length equals 12 residues. Germline values: CDR1 MNHNY, CDR2 SVGAGI (reference sequence). The CDR3, as DNA: TGTGCCACCACCAACCAGGGGGAAAAACTGTTTTTT. Translation gives CATTNQGEKLFF.

V and J are TRBV6-5 and TRBJ2-7, with TRBD2 identical over 9 bases. The CDR3 runs to 12 residues. The germline V gene has CDR1 MNHEY and CDR2 SVGAGI. V shed 7 bases, J shed 6 bases, and the junction held 4 bases outside the gene matches. CDR3 bases: TGTGCCAGCATAGGCGGGAGGGGCGAGCAGTACTTC. Residues: CASIGGRGEQYF.

V and J are TRBV18 and TRBJ1-1; possibly TRBD1 for D (6 bases). This CDR3 contains 16 residues. Trimming took off 0 bases at V and 4 bases at J, with 15 bases between the two ends. Germline V gene sequence: CDR1 KGHSH, CDR2 LQKENI. CDR3 region: CASSPPSHRALTEAFF. In nucleotides, the CDR3 is TGTGCCAGCTCACCACCTTCCCACAGGGCCCTCACTGAAGCTTTCTTT.

The CDR3 protein is CASSPSPSGGSYEQYF. Written as DNA, the CDR3 is TGTGCCAGCAGCCCTTCTCCTAGCGGGGGTTCCTACGAGCAGTACTTC. V is TRBV7-6 and J is TRBJ2-7; 10 bases are a match to TRBD2. V was pared by 5 bases and J by 1 base, with 8 bases of the junction left unmatched. The CDR3 runs to 16 residues. The germline V gene has CDR1 SGHVS and CDR2 FNYEAQ.

This chain connects TRBV15 to TRBJ1-6; TRBD1 matches at 7 bases. Trimming took 0 bases from V and 9 from J; bases not matched to a gene: 8. The CDR3 totals 16 residues. Germline V gene sequence: CDR1 LNHNV, CDR2 YYDKDF (reference sequence). CDR3 sequence: CATSRDSGGTGSPLHF. CDR3 in DNA: TGTGCCACCAGCAGAGACTCAGGGGGGACGGGTTCACCCCTCCACTTT.

CDR3 DNA sequence: TGTGCCATCAGTGAGTCCCTAGTGCGCAGGGCCGCTGGCTACACCTTC. It translates to CAISESLVRRAAGYTF. The chain employs TRBV10-3 and TRBJ1-2, with D possibly being TRBD1 (5 bases). The V and J ends lost 0 bases and 7 bases respectively, with 18 bases between them. The CDR3 loop spans 16 amino acids. The germline gives CDR1 ENHRY, CDR2 SYGVKD.